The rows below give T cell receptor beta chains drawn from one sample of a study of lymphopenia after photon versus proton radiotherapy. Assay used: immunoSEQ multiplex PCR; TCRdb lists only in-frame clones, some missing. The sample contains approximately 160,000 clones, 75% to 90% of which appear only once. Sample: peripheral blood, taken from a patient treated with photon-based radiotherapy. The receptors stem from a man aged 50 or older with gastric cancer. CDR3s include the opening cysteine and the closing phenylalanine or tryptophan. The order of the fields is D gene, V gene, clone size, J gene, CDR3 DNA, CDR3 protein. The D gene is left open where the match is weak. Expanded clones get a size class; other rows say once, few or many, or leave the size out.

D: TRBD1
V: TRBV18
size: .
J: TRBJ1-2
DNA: TGTGCCAGCTCACCACCGGGACAGGTGATTCGGACTAACTATGGCTACACCTTC
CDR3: CASSPPGQVIRTNYGYTF

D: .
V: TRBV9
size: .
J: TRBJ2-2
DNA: TGTGCCAGCAGCCTCCTTTTGACAGAGTCCACCGGGGAGCTGTTTTTT
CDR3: CASSLLLTESTGELFF

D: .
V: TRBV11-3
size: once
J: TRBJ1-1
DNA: TGTGCCAGCAGCTTAGATAAGGGGAACACTGAAGCTTTCTTT
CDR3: CASSLDKGNTEAFF

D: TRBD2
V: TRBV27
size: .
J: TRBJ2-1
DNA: TGTGCCAGCAGTTCGGACTGGACTAGCGGAAACTACAATGAGCAGTTCTTC
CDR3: CASSSDWTSGNYNEQFF

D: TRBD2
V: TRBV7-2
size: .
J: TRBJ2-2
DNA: TGTGCCAGCAGCTTACGTGGACTAGCGGGAGGGAACACCGGGGAGCTGTTTTTT
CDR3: CASSLRGLAGGNTGELFF

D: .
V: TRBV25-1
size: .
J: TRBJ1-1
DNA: TGTGCCAGCAGTCCCATCCGGGGTCCCTACACTGAAGCTTTCTTT
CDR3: CASSPIRGPYTEAFF

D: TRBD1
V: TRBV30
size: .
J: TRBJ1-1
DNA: TGTGCCTGGTCTAACAGGGGGAACACTGAAGCTTTCTTT
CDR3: CAWSNRGNTEAFF

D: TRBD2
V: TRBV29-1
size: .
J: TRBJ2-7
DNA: TGCAGCGTGGGGGGGACTAGCGTCGTCGTAGAGCAGTACTTC
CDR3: CSVGGTSVVVEQYF

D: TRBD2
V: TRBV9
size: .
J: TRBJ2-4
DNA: TGTGCCAGCAGCGTAACTAGCGGATACAAAAACATTCAGTACTTC
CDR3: CASSVTSGYKNIQYF

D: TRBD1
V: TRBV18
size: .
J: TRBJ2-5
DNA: TGTGCCAGCTCATCAATGTCGCCACAGGGGAGTCGAGAGACCCAGTACTTC
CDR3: CASSSMSPQGSRETQYF

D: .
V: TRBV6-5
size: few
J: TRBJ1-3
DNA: TGTGCCAGCAGTTACTCGGCAGGGGTCACTGGAAACACCATATATTTT
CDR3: CASSYSAGVTGNTIYF

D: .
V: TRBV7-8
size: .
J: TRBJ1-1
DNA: TGTGCCAGCAGCTCTACTTTATACACTGAAGCTTTCTTT
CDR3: CASSSTLYTEAFF

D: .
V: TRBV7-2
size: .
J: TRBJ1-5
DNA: TGTGCCAGCAGAGCCAACCGGGGGCGCAATCAGCCCCAGCATTTT
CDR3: CASRANRGRNQPQHF

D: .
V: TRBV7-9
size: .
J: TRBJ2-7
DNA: TGTGCCAGCAGCCCCCGGTCGGTGACTTCCTACGAGCAGTACTTC
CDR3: CASSPRSVTSYEQYF

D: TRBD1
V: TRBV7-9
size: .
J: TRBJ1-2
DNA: TGTGCCAGCAGCTCCTCAGGGGGCGGCGGCTACACCTTC
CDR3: CASSSSGGGGYTF

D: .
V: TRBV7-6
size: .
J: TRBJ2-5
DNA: TGTGCCAGCAGCGTAGGACCGAACCAAGAGACCCAGTACTTC
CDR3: CASSVGPNQETQYF